The TCR beta chain under discussion was sequenced for a study of blood T cell repertoires in COVID-19. Produced via immunoSEQ multiplex PCR; TCRdb's table is partial and in-frame only. The sample shows fewer than 45,000 clones, 75% to 90% of them seen only once. The ends lost 3 bases at V and 5 bases at J; junction bases unmatched: 9. The V gene's germline CDR1 is SGDLS and CDR2 YYNGEE. This CDR3 has 16 residues. The receptor was isolated from an elderly man with active COVID-19. The V call is TRBV9, the J call TRBJ2-5; 11 positions agree with TRBD2. Sequencing was done on a sample of peripheral blood. The CDR3 reads CASSAGLAGGGETQYF. In nucleotides, the CDR3 is TGTGCCAGCAGCGCCGGCCTAGCGGGAGGTGGCGAGACCCAGTACTTC.